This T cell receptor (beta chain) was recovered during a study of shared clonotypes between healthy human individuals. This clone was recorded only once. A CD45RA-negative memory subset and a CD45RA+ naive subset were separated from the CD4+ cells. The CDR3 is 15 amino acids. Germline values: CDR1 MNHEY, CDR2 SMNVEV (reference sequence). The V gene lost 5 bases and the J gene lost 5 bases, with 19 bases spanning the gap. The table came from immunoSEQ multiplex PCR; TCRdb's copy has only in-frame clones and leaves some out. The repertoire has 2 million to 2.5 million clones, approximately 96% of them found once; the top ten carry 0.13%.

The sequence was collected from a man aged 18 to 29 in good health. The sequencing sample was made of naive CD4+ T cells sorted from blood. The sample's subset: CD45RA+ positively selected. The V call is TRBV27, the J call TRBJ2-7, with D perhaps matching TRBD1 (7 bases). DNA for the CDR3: TGTGCCAGCAGTCCAATCAGGGGGGCAAGCCACGAGCAGTACTTC. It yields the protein CASSPIRGASHEQYF.